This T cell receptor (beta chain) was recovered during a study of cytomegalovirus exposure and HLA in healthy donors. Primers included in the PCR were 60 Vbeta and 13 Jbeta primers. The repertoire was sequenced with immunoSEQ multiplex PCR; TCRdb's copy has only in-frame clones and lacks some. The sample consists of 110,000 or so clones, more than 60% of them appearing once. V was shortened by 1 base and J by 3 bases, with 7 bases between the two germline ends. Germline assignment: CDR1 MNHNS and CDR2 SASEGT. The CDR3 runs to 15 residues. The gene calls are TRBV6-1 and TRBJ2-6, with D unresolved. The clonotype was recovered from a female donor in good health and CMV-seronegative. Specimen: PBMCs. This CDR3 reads CASSEGSDGANVLTF. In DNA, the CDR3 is TGTGCCAGCAGTGAAGGGAGCGATGGGGCCAACGTCCTGACTTTC.